Listed below are T cell receptor beta chains from one sample, sequenced in a study of cytomegalovirus exposure and HLA in healthy donors. The protocol was immunoSEQ multiplex PCR, while the TCRdb copy is restricted to in-frame clones and leaves out a portion. The sample gives some 100,000 clones, around three quarters of which show up once; approximately 4.6% is in the top ten. Specimen: PBMCs. The receptors were gathered from a woman aged 40 to 50 in good health and CMV-seropositive. The CDR3 runs from the conserved cysteine through the conserved F or W. The D gene is left open where the match is weak. Not every row has a clone size; where given, it reads once, few, many or a size class.

>NA|NA|TRBV7-3|TRBJ2-3
CASSLRGLASTSTDTQYF
TGTGCCAGCAGCTTAAGAGGGCTAGCCTCTACCTCCACAGATACGCAGTATTTT
>NA|TRBD1|TRBV19|TRBJ2-7
CASSDGQARGAYEQYF
TGTGCCAGTAGTGACGGACAGGCAAGGGGCGCCTACGAGCAGTACTTC
>few|TRBD1|TRBV5-1|TRBJ1-2
CASSSGGTGGIGYTF
TGCGCCAGCAGCTCAGGCGGGACAGGGGGCATTGGCTACACCTTC
>NA|NA|TRBV28|TRBJ1-2
CASSTQNYGYTF
TGTGCCAGCAGTACCCAGAACTATGGCTACACCTTC
>once|TRBD2|TRBV9|TRBJ2-1
CASSPTGTSGAYNEQFF
TGTGCCAGCAGCCCCACCGGGACTAGCGGAGCCTACAATGAGCAGTTCTTC
>NA|NA|TRBV21-1|TRBJ2-7
CASSKPDPRQEQYF
TGTGCCAGCAGCAAACCTGATCCTCGACAGGAGCAGTACTTC
>NA|NA|TRBV7-9|TRBJ2-5
CASSFGETQYF
TGTGCCAGCAGCTTCGGGGAGACCCAGTACTTC
>few|NA|TRBV7-9|TRBJ1-4
CASSPSGGEKLFF
TGTGCCAGCAGCCCCTCAGGAGGAGAAAAACTGTTTTTT
>NA|NA|TRBV19|TRBJ2-7
CASSINDFPYEQYF
TGTGCCAGTAGTATCAATGACTTCCCCTACGAGCAGTACTTC
>NA|NA|TRBV6-1|TRBJ2-5
CASNQVATETQYF
TGTGCCAGCAACCAAGTAGCGACGGAGACCCAGTACTTC
>NA|TRBD1|TRBV7-2|TRBJ1-1
CASSPGTGGTEAFF
TGTGCCAGCAGCCCCGGGACAGGGGGCACTGAAGCTTTCTTT
>NA|NA|TRBV12-5|TRBJ2-3
CASGLGLTSTDTQYF
TGTGCTAGTGGACTAGGTCTCACTAGCACAGATACGCAGTATTTT
>NA|NA|TRBV9|TRBJ2-7
CASSVGSDSSYEQYF
TGTGCCAGCAGCGTAGGGTCCGATAGCTCCTACGAGCAGTACTTC
>NA|TRBD2|TRBV6-6|TRBJ2-1
CASGDVGGYSNEQFF
TGTGCCAGCGGGGATGTGGGGGGGTACTCCAATGAGCAGTTCTTC
>NA|NA|TRBV21-1|TRBJ1-3
CASSKGSTHSGNTIYF
TGTGCCAGCAGCAAGGGCTCAACCCACTCTGGAAACACCATATATTTT
>NA|NA|TRBV7-9|TRBJ2-1
CASTHRGAPHNEQFF
TGTGCCAGCACCCACCGGGGGGCCCCACACAATGAGCAGTTCTTC
>NA|NA|TRBV18|TRBJ1-1
CASSPPDREAFF
TGTGCCAGCTCACCGCCCGACAGGGAAGCTTTCTTT
>NA|TRBD1|TRBV5-1|TRBJ1-2
CASSRTGGALYGYTF
TGCGCCAGCAGCCGGACAGGGGGCGCCCTCTATGGCTACACCTTC
>NA|TRBD1|TRBV11-1|TRBJ2-5
CASSSGGVETQYF
TGTGCCAGCAGCTCAGGGGGCGTGGAGACCCAGTACTTC
>NA|TRBD1|TRBV5-1|TRBJ1-1
CASSSGTANTEAFF
TGCGCCAGCAGCTCCGGGACAGCGAACACTGAAGCTTTCTTT
>NA|NA|TRBV5-1|TRBJ1-2
CASSLGLLANYGYTF
TGCGCCAGCAGCTTGGGACTTTTAGCTAACTATGGCTACACCTTC
>NA|TRBD2|TRBV19|TRBJ2-1
CASSRSPGGGSYNEQFF
TGTGCCAGTAGCCGATCCCCGGGGGGGGGCTCCTACAATGAGCAGTTCTTC
>few|NA|TRBV6-1|TRBJ1-5
CASSDRQNQPQHF
TGTGCCAGCAGCGACAGGCAAAATCAGCCCCAGCATTTT
>NA|TRBD2|TRBV5-1|TRBJ2-5
CASSSVGGGIQRETQYF
TGCGCCAGCAGCTCGGTCGGCGGGGGGATCCAGCGAGAGACCCAGTACTTC
>NA|NA|TRBV18|TRBJ1-5
CASSPDGKGPQHF
TGTGCCAGCTCACCGGACGGGAAAGGGCCCCAGCATTTT
>NA|NA|TRBV5-6|TRBJ2-7
CASSLAGIHEQYF
TGTGCCAGCAGCTTGGCGGGTATCCACGAGCAGTACTTC
>NA|NA|TRBV15|TRBJ2-5
CATSRDRGGETQYF
TGTGCCACCAGCAGAGATAGAGGCGGGGAGACCCAGTACTTC
>NA|NA|TRBV7-9|TRBJ1-5
CASSSSLALGNQPQHF
TGTGCCAGCAGCTCGAGCCTAGCATTGGGGAATCAGCCCCAGCATTTT
>NA|NA|TRBV7-8|TRBJ1-5
CASSGPGGGNQPQHF
TGTGCCAGCAGCGGTCCAGGTGGTGGCAATCAGCCCCAGCATTTT
>once|TRBD1|TRBV6-5|TRBJ2-3
CASSYSKGASDTQYF
TGTGCCAGCAGTTACTCGAAGGGGGCCTCAGATACGCAGTATTTT
>few|TRBD1|TRBV4-3|TRBJ1-2
CASSQQRTGGGYTF
TGCGCCAGCAGCCAACAAAGGACAGGGGGTGGCTACACCTTC
>NA|NA|TRBV7-9|TRBJ1-4
CSSSPGGASRTEKLFF
TGTTCCAGCAGCCCTGGAGGGGCCAGCCGGACCGAAAAACTGTTTTTT
>NA|TRBD2|TRBV7-9|TRBJ2-3
CSSSLTPSGRKDTDTQYF
TGTTCCAGCAGCCTCACCCCGAGCGGGAGGAAGGACACAGATACGCAGTATTTT
>NA|NA|TRBV7-6|TRBJ2-1
CASSFTRGANEQFF
TGTGCCAGCAGCTTCACACGGGGGGCAAATGAGCAGTTCTTC
>once|NA|TRBV28|TRBJ1-4
CASSFRSGASNEKLFF
TGTGCCAGCAGTTTCCGCAGTGGGGCATCTAATGAAAAACTGTTTTTT
>NA|TRBD1|TRBV28|TRBJ2-5
CASSFGDRQETQYF
TGTGCCAGCAGTTTCGGGGACAGACAAGAGACCCAGTACTTC